Below, 4 T cell receptor beta chains from the same sample are listed, as sequenced in a study of cytomegalovirus exposure and HLA in healthy donors. A multiplex PCR was run with 60 Vbeta primers and 13 Jbeta primers. Profiled with immunoSEQ multiplex PCR; TCRdb holds only in-frame clones, not every one. Of 100,000 or so clones in the sample, around 84% were seen once. Sequencing was carried out using PBMCs. The receptors were gathered from a man aged 18 to 35 in good health and CMV-seronegative.

V usage is TRBV10-2 and J usage is TRBJ1-3; TRBD1 matches 8 bases. Trimming cost V 9 bases and J 0 bases; bases outside gene matches: 4. This CDR3 is 14 amino acids long. The germline gives CDR1 WSHSY, CDR2 SAAADI. The CDR3 DNA reads as TGCGCCAGTACGACAGGGGACTCTGGAAACACCATATATTTT. Translated, it gives CASTTGDSGNTIYF.

The chain has TRBV2 and TRBJ2-5, with D perhaps matching TRBD1 (6 bases). From germline, CDR1 is SNHLY and CDR2 FYNNEI. The CDR3 runs to 13 residues. Trimming left V 4 bases short and J 2 bases short, with 8 bases between. CDR3: CASSAQGQETQYF. DNA for the CDR3: TGTGCCAGCAGTGCCCAGGGGCAAGAGACCCAGTACTTC. The whole variable domain, filled in from reference TRBV2 and TRBJ2-5, reads EPEVTQTPSHQVTQMGQEVILRCVPISNHLYFYWYRQILGQKVEFLVSFYNNEISEKSEIFDDQFSVERPDGSNFTLKIRSTKLEDSAMYFCASSAQGQETQYFGPGTRLLVL.

This clone was counted between two and nine times. This rearrangement joins TRBV7-9 to TRBJ1-6; D uncertain. The V gene's germline CDR1 is SEHNR and CDR2 FQNEAQ (reference sequence). The CDR3 has 12 residues. Deletions cut 5 bases from V and 13 bases from J, with 12 bases between. This chain's CDR3 is CASSTSDTPLHF. The CDR3 DNA is TGTGCCAGCAGCACCTCAGACACTCCCCTCCACTTT.

The chain combines TRBV25-1 with TRBJ2-5; D possibly corresponds to TRBD2 (6 bases). The J call may be faulty, since TRBJ2-7 better matches the DNA end. The CDR3 contains 16 residues. Germline values: CDR1 MGHDK, CDR2 SYGVNS. CDR3 bases: TGTGCCAGCAGTGAATATTCTGGTGCGGGGAGATACGAGCAGTACTTC. It codes for CASSEYSGAGRYEQYF.